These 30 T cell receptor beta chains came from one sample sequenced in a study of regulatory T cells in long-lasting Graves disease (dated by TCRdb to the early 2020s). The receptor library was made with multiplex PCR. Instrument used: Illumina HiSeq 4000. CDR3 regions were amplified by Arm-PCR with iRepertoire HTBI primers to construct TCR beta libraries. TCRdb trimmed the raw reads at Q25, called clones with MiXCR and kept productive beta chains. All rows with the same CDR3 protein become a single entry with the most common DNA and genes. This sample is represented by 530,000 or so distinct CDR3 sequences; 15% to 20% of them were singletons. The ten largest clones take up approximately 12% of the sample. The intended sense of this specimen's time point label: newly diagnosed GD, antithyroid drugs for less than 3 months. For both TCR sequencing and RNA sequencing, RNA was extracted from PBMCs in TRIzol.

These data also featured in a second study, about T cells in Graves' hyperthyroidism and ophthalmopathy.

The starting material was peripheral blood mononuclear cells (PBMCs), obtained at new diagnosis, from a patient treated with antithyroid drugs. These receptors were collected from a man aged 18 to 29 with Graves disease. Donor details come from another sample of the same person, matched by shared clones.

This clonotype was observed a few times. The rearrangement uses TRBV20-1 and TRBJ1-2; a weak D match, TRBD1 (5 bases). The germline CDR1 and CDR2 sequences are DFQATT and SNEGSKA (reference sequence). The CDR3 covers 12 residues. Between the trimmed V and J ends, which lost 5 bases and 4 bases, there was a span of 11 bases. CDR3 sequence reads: CSAFREGYGYTF. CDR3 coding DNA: TGCAGTGCTTTCAGGGAAGGCTATGGCTACACCTTC.

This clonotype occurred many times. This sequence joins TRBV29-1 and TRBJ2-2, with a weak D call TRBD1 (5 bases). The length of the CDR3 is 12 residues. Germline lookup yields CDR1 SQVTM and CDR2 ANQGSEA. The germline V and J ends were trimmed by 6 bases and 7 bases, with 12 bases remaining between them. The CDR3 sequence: CSVDQGFGELFF. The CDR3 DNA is TGCAGCGTGGATCAGGGTTTCGGGGAGCTGTTTTTT.

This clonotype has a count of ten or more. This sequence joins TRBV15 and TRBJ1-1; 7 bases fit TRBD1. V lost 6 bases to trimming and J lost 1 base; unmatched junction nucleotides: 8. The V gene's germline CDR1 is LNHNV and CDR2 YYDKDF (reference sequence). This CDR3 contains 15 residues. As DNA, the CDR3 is TGTGCCACCAGTCCAAGTAGGGGGCCGAACACTGAAGCTTTCTTT. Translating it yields CATSPSRGPNTEAFF.

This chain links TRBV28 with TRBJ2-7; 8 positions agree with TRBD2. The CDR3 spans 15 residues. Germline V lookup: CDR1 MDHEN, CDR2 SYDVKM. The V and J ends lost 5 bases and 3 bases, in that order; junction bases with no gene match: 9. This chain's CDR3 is CASSPPGGAYYEQYF. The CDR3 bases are TGTGCCAGCAGTCCCCCCGGGGGGGCATACTACGAGCAGTACTTC.

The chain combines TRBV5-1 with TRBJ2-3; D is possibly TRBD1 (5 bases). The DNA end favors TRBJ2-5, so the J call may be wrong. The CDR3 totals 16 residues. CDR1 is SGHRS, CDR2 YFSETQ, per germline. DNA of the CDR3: TGCGCCAGCAGTTTTTATCGGACACAAACCGGCGAGACCCAGTACTTC. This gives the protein CASSFYRTQTGETQYF.

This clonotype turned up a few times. The CDR3 loop reads CASSQNPSAGGRETQYF. Here the CDR3 DNA reads TGTGCCAGCTCACAAAATCCTAGCGCGGGAGGACGAGAGACCCAGTACTTC. This chain links TRBV18 with TRBJ2-5, with 8 bases identical to TRBD2. This CDR3 has 17 residues. With 4 bases clipped from V and 4 bases from J, the junction kept 14 bases outside the gene matches. CDR1 and CDR2 from the germline V gene are KGHSH and LQKENI.

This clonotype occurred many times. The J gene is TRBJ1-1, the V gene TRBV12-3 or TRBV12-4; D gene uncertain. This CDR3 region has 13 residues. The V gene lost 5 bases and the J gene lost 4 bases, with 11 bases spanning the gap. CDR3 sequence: CASSLQYGTEAFF. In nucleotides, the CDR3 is TGTGCCAGCAGTCTACAGTATGGCACTGAAGCTTTCTTT.

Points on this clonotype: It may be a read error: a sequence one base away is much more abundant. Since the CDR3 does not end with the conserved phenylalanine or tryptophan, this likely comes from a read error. As DNA, the CDR3 is TGTGCCAGCAGCCCTTGGCCAGCGGGGCGCCAAGAGACCCAGTACTAC. It is translated as CASSPWPAGRQETQYY. This chain links TRBV11-2 with TRBJ2-5; 7 bases agree with TRBD2. Germline loops: CDR1 SGHAT, CDR2 FQNNGV. Trimming removed 5 bases from V and 1 base from J; junction bases left unmatched: 10. CDR3 size: 16 residues.

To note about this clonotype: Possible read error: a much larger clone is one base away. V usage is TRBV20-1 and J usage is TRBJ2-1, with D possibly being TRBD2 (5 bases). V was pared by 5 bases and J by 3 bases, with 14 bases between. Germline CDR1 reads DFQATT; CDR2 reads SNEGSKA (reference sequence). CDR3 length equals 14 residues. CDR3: CSAVRRANYNEQFF. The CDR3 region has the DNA TGCAGTGCTGTGCGGCGGGCCAACTACAATGAGCAGTTCTTC.

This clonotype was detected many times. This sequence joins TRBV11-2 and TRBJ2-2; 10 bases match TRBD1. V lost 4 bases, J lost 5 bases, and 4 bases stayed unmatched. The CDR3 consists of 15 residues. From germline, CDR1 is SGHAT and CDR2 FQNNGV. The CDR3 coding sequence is TGTGCCAGCAGCTCGGGACAGGGGACGACCGGGGAGCTGTTTTTT. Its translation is CASSSGQGTTGELFF. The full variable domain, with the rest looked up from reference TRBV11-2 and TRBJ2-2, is EAGVAQSPRYKIIEKRQSVAFWCNPISGHATLYWYQQILGQGPKLLIQFQNNGVVDDSQLPKDRFSAERLKGVDSTLKIQPAKLEDSAVYLCASSSGQGTTGELFFGEGSRLTVL.

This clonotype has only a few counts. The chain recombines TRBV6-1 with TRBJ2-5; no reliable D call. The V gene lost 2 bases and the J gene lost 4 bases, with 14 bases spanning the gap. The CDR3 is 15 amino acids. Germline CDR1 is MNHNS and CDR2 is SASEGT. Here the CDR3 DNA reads TGTGCCAGCAGTGAATACGAGAGTAGGCGAGAGACCCAGTACTTC. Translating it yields CASSEYESRRETQYF.

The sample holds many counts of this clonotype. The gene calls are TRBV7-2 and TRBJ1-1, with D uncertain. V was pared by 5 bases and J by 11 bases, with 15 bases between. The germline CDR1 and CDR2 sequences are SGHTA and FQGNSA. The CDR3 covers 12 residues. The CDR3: CASSRSGMEAFF. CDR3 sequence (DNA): TGTGCCAGCAGCCGTTCGGGGATGGAGGCTTTCTTT.

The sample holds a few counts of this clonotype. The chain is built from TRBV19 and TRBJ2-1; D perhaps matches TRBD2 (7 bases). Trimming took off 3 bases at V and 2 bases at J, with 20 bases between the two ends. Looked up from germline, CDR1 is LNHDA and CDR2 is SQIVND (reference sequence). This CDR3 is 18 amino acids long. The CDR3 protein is CASSIPKRGALTYNEQFF. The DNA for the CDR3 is TGTGCCAGTAGTATCCCCAAACGGGGGGCCCTTACCTACAATGAGCAGTTCTTC.

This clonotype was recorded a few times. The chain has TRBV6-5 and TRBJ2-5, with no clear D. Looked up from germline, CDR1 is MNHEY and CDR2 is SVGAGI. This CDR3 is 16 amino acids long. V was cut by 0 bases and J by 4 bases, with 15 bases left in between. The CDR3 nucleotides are TGTGCCAGCAGTTACTCCTCCCAGCGAGCGAGAGAGACCCAGTACTTC. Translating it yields CASSYSSQRARETQYF.

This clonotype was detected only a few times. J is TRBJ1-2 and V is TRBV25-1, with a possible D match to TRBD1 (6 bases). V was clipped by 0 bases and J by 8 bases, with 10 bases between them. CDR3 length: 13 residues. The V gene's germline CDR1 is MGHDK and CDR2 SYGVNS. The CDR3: CASSEYTGRGYTF. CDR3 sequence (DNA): TGTGCCAGCAGTGAATATACAGGGCGGGGCTACACCTTC.

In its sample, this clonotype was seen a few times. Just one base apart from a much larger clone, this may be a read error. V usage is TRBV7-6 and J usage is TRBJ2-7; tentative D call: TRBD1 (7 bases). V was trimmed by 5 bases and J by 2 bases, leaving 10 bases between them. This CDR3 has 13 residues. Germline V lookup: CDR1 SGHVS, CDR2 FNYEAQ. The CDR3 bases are TGTGCCAGCAGCGCGGGACAGCCCTACGAGCAGTACTTC. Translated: CASSAGQPYEQYF.

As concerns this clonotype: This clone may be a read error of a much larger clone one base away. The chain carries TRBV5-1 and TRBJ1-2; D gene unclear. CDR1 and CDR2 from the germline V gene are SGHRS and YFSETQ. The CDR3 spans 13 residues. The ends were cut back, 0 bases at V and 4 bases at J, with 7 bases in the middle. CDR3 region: CASSLAVGYGYTF. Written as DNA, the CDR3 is TGCGCCAGCAGCTTGGCAGTGGGCTATGGCTACACCTTC.

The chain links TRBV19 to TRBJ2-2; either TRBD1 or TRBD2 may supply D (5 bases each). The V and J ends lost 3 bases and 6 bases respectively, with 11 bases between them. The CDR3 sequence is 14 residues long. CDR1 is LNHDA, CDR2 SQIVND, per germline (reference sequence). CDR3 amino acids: CASSMNRGAGELFF. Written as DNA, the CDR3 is TGTGCCAGTAGTATGAATCGGGGCGCCGGGGAGCTGTTTTTT.

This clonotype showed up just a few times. CDR3 coding DNA: TGTGCCAGCTTCCGTCAAGGTTTCGGGAATTCACCCCTCCACTTT. Translation gives CASFRQGFGNSPLHF. V usage is TRBV6-1 and J usage is TRBJ1-6; D is ambiguous. Germline values: CDR1 MNHNS, CDR2 SASEGT. The CDR3 consists of 15 residues. Trimming shortened V by 8 bases and J by 7 bases, and 18 bases separated the two germline ends.

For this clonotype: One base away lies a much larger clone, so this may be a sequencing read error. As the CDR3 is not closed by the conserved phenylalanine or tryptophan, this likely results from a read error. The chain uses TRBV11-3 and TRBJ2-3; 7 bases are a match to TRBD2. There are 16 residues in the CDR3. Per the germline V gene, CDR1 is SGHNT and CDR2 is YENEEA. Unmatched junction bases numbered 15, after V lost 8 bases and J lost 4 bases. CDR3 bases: TGTGCCAGCTTCCGGCGGGGCGGGAGCGGGGCAGATACGCAGTATCTT. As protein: CASFRRGGSGADTQYL.

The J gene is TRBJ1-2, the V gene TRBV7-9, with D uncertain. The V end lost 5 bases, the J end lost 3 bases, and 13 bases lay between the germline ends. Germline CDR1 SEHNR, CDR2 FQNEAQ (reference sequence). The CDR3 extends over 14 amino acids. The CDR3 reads CASSPSETHYGYTF. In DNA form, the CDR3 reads TGTGCCAGCAGCCCCTCGGAGACCCACTATGGCTACACCTTC.

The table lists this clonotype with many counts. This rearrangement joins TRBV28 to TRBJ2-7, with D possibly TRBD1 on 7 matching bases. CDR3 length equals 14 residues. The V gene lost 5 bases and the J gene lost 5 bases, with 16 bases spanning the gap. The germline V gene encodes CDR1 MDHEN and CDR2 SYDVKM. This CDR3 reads CASSILTGRNEQYF. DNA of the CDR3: TGTGCCAGCAGTATCCTGACAGGGAGGAACGAGCAGTACTTC.

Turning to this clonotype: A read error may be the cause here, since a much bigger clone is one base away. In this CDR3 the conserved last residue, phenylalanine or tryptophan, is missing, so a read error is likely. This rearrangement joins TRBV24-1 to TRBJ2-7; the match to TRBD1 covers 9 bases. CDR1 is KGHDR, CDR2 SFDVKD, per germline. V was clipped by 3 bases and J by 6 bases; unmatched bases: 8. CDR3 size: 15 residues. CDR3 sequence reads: CATSDPPGQGGEQYL. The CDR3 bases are TGTGCCACCAGTGATCCCCCGGGACAGGGCGGCGAGCAGTACTTA.

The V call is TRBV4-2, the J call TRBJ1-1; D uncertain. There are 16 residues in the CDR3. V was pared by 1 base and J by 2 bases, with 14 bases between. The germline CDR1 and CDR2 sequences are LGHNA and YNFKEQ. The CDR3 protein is CASSQVSGSLNTEAFF. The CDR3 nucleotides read TGTGCCAGCAGCCAAGTAAGTGGAAGCCTAAACACTGAAGCTTTCTTT.

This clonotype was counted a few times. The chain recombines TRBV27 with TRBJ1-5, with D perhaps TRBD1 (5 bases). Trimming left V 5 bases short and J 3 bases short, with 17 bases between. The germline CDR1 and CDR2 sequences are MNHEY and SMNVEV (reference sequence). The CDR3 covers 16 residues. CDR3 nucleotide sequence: TGTGCCAGCAGTCCTTACTCCTTACAGGTCAATCAGCCCCAGCATTTT. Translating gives CASSPYSLQVNQPQHF.

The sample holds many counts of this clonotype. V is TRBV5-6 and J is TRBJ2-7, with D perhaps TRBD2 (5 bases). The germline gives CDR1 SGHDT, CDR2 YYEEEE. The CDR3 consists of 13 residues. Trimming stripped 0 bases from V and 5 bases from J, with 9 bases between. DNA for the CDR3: TGTGCCAGCAGCTTGGGAGGAGCGGACGAGCAGTACTTC. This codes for CASSLGGADEQYF.

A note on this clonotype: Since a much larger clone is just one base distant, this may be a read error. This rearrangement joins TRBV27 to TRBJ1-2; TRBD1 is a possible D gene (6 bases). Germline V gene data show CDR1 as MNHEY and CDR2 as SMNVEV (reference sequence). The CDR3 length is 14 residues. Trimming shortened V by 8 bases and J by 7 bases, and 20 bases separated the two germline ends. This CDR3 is CASYKRGGGCGYTF. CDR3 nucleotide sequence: TGTGCCAGCTACAAAAGGGGGGGGGGCTGTGGCTACACCTTC.

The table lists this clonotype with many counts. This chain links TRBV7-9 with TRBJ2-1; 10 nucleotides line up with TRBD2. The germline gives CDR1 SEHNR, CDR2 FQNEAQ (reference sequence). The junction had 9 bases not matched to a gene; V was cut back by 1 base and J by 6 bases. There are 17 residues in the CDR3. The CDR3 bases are TGTGCCAGCAGCTTAGATCGTGGGCTAGCGGGAGTCAATGAGCAGTTCTTC. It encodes CASSLDRGLAGVNEQFF.

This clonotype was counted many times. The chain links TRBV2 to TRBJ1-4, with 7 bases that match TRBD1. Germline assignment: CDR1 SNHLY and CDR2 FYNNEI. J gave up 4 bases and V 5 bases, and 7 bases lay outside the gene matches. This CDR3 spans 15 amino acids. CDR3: CASSSLGQLNEKLFF. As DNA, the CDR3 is TGTGCCAGCAGTTCCTTGGGACAGCTTAATGAAAAACTGTTTTTT.

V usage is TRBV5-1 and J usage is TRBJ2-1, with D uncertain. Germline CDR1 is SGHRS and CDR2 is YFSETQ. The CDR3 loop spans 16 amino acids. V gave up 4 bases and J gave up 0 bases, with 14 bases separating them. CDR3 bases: TGCGCCAGCAGCACTGAACAGCTGAGCTCCTACAATGAGCAGTTCTTC. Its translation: CASSTEQLSSYNEQFF.